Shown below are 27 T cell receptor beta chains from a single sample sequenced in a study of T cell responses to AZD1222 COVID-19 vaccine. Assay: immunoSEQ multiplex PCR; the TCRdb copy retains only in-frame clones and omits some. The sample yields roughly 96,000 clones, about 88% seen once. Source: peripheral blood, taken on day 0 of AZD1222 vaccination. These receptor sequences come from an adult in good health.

DNA of the CDR3: TGTGCTAGTGGCCCCGGGACAGACACTGAAGCTTTCTTT. This gives the protein CASGPGTDTEAFF. V gene TRBV12-5 combines with J gene TRBJ1-1, with TRBD1 matching over 7 bases. Germline lookup yields CDR1 LGHNT and CDR2 FRNRAP. The CDR3 has 13 amino acids. Losses at the gene ends were 6 bases for V and 3 bases for J; bases not matched to a gene: 4.

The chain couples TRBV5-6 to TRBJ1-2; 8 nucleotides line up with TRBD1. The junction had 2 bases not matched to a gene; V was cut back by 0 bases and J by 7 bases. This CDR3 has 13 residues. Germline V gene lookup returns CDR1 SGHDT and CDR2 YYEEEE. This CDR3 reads CASSLGTGSGYTF. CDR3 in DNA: TGTGCCAGCAGCTTGGGGACAGGGAGTGGCTACACCTTC.

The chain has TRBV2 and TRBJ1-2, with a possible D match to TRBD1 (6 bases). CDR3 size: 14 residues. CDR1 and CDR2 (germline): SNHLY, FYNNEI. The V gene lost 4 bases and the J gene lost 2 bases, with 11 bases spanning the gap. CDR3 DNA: TGTGCCAGCAGTGGACAGGCCTTAAACTATGGCTACACCTTC. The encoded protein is CASSGQALNYGYTF.

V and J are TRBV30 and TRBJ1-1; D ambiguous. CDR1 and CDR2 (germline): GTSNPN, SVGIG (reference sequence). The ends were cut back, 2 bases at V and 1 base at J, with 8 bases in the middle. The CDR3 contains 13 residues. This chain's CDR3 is CAWSRGPNTEAFF. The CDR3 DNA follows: TGTGCCTGGAGTCGAGGACCGAACACTGAAGCTTTCTTT. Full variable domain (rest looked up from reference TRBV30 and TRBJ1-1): SQTIHQWPATLVQPVGSPLSLECTVEGTSNPNLYWYRQAAGRGLQLLFYSVGIGQISSEVPQNLSASRPQDRQFILSSKKLLLSDSGFYLCAWSRGPNTEAFFGQGTRLTVV.

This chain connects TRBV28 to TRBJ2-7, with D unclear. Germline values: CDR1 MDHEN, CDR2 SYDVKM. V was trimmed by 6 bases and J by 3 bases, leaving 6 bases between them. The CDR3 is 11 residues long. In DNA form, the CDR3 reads TGTGCCAGCAGCTCATACTACGAGCAGTACTTC. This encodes CASSSYYEQYF. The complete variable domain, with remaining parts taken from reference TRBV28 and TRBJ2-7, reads DVKVTQSSRYLVKRTGEKVFLECVQDMDHENMFWYRQDPGLGLRLIYFSYDVKMKEKGDIPEGYSVSREKKERFSLILESASTNQTSMYLCASSSYYEQYFGPGTRLTVT.

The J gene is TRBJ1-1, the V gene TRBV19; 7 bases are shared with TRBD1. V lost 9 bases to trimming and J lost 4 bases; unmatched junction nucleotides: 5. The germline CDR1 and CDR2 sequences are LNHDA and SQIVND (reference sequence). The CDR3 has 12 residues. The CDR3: CARRQGCTEAFF. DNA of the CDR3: TGTGCCAGAAGACAGGGATGCACTGAAGCTTTCTTT.

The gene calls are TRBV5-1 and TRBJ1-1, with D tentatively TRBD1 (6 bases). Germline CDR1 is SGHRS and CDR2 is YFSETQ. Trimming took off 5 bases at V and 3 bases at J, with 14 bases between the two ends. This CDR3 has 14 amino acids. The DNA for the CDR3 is TGCGCCAGCAGTAAGGACAGAAGTGACACTGAAGCTTTCTTT. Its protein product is CASSKDRSDTEAFF. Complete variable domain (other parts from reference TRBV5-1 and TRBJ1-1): KAGVTQTPRYLIKTRGQQVTLSCSPISGHRSVSWYQQTPGQGLQFLFEYFSETQRNKGNFPGRFSGRQFSNSRSEMNVSTLELGDSALYLCASSKDRSDTEAFFGQGTRLTVV.

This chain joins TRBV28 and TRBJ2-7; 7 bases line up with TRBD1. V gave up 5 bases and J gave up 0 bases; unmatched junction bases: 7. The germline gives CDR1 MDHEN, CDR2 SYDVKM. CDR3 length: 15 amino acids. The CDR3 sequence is CASSPRQGGSYEQYF. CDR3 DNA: TGTGCCAGCAGTCCCCGACAGGGTGGCTCCTACGAGCAGTACTTC.

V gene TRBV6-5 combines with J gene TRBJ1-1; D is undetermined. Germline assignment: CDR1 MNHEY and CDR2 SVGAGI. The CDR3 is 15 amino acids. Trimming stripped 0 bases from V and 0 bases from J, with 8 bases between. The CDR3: CASSYSTIMNTEAFF. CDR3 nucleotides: TGTGCCAGCAGTTACTCGACAATCATGAACACTGAAGCTTTCTTT.

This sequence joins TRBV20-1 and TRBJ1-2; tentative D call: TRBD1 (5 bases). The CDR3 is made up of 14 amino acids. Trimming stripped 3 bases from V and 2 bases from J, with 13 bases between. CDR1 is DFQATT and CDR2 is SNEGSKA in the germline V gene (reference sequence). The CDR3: CSASPGPSNYGYTF. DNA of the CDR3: TGCAGTGCTAGTCCGGGACCCTCGAACTATGGCTACACCTTC.

The CDR3 bases are TGCGCCAGCAGTCACAGGGACAGGGCTGGGGCCAACGTCCTGACTTTC. Amino acids: CASSHRDRAGANVLTF. The V and J genes are TRBV23-1 and TRBJ2-6; 9 bases fit TRBD1. TRBV23-1 is known as an ORF, though its function is uncertain. The CDR3 contains 16 residues. The V and J ends lost 3 bases and 2 bases, in that order; junction bases with no gene match: 2.

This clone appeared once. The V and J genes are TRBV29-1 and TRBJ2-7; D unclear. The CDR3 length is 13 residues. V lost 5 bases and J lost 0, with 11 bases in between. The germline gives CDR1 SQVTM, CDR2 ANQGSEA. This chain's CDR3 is CSVLSGSSYEQYF. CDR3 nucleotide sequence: TGCAGCGTTCTATCAGGCAGCTCCTACGAGCAGTACTTC.

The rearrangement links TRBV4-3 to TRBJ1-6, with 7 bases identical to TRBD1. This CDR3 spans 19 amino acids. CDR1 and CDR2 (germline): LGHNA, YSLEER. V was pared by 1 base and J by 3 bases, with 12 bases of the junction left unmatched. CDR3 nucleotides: TGCGCCAGCAGCCAAGTTCCCGTGGCAGGGGGTTTCTATAATTCACCCCTCCACTTT. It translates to CASSQVPVAGGFYNSPLHF.

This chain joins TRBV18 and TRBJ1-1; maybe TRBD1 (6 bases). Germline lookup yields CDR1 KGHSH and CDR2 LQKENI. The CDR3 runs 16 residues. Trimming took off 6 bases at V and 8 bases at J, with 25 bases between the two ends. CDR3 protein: CASSSMDRGDRSEAFF. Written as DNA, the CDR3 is TGTGCCAGCTCCTCCATGGACAGAGGGGATCGTTCCGAAGCTTTCTTT.

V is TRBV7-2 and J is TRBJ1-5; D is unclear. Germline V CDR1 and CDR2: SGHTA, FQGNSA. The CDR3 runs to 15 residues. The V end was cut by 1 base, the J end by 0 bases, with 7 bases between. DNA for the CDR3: TGTGCCAGCAGCTTAGACCCGAGTAGCAATCAGCCCCAGCATTTT. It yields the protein CASSLDPSSNQPQHF.

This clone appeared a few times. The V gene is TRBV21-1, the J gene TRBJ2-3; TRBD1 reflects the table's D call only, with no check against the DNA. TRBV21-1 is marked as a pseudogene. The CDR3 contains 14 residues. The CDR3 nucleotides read TGTGCCAGCAGGGGCCCAAGTTTCACAGATACGCAGTATTTT. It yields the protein CASRGPSFTDTQYF.

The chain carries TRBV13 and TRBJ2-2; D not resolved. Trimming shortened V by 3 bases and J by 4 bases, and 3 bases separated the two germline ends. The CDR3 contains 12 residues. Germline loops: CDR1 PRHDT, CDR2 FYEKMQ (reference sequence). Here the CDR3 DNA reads TGTGCCAGCAGCTTTATCACCGGGGAGCTGTTTTTT. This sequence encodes CASSFITGELFF.

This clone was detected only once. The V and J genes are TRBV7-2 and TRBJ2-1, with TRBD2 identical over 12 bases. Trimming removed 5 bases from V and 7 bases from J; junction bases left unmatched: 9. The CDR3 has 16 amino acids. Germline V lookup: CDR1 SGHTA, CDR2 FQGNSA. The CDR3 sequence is CASSTSSGGAPNEQFF. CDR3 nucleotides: TGTGCCAGCAGCACCTCTAGCGGGGGGGCTCCAAATGAGCAGTTCTTC.

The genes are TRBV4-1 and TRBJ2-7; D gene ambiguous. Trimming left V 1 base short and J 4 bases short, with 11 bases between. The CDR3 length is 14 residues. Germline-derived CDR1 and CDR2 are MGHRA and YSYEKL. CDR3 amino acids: CASSQASGYYEQYF. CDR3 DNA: TGCGCCAGCAGCCAAGCCTCCGGATATTACGAGCAGTACTTC.

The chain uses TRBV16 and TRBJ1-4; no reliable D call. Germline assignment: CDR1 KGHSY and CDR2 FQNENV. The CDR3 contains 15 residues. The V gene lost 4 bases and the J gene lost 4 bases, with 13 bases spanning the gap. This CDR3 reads CASSPIREINEKLFF. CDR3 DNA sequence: TGTGCCAGCAGCCCCATCCGGGAAATTAATGAAAAACTGTTTTTT.

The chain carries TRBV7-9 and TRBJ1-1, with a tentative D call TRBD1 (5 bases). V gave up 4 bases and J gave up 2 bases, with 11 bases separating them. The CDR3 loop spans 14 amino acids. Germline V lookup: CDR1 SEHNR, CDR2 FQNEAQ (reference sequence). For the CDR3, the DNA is TGTGCCAGCAGCTCGGACACCTTCAACACTGAAGCTTTCTTT. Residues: CASSSDTFNTEAFF.

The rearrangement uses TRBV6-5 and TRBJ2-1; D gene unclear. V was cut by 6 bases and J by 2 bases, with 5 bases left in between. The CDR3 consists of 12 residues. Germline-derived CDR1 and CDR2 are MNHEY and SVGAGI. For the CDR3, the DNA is TGTGCCAGCAGGGGCCCCTACAATGAGCAGTTCTTC. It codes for CASRGPYNEQFF.

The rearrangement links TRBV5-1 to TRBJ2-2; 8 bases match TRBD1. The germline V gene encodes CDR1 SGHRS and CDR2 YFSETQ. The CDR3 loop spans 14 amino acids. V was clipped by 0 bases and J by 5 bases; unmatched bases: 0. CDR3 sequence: CASSLGQGTGELFF. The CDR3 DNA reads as TGCGCCAGCAGCTTGGGACAGGGGACCGGGGAGCTGTTTTTT.

The CDR3 spells CASSHRTGNTEAFF. The CDR3 DNA reads as TGTGCCAGCAGCCACCGGACAGGGAACACTGAAGCTTTCTTT. This chain connects TRBV4-2 to TRBJ1-1, with TRBD1 matching 7 bases. The CDR3 contains 14 residues. The V gene's germline CDR1 is LGHNA and CDR2 YNFKEQ. V dropped 3 bases and J dropped 1; count of bases not matched to a gene: 2.

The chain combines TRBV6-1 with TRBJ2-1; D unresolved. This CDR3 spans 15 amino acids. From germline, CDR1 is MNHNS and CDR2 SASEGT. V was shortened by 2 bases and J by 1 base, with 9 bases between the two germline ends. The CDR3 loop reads CASSEMSSSYNEQFF. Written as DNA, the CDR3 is TGTGCCAGCAGTGAAATGTCCAGTTCCTACAATGAGCAGTTCTTC.

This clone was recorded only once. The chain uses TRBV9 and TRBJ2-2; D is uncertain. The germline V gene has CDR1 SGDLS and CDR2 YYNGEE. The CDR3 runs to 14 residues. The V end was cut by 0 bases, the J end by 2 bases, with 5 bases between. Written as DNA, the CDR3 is TGTGCCAGCAGCGTAGAACAAAACACCGGGGAGCTGTTTTTT. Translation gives CASSVEQNTGELFF.

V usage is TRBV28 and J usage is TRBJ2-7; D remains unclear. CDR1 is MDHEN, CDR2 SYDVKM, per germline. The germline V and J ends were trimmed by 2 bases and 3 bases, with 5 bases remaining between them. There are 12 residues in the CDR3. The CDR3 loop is CASSLPHYEQYF. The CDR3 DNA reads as TGTGCCAGCAGTTTACCCCACTACGAGCAGTACTTC.